The clone carrying this TCR beta chain was seen more than once but under ten times. Its antigen remains unidentified. This specimen comes from a study of T-cell memory formation after mild COVID-19. General study results and limits: What remained unconfirmed was the SARS-CoV-2 specificity of second-wave clones peaking on day 37. Mostly located in CM and EM were contracting CD4+ clones, with contracting CD8+ clones located in EMRA. Clones contracting across day 15 to 85 had a balanced CD4/CD8 profile; later expanding clones leaned CD4+.

TCRdb reprocessed the 5' RACE reads with MiXCR, giving one entry per CDR3 protein. The sample contains approximately 250,000 distinct CDR3 sequences, 15% of which appear only once. The clonotype was recovered from an adult woman who had mild COVID-19 (a few samples of this study predate the infection). Cell type and time point are not known. Sequenced input: PBMCs or a T cell subset sorted from them (not recorded which).

The CDR3 is CASSPPGQGSGYTF. The CDR3 DNA reads TGTGCCAGCTCACCACCGGGGCAGGGAAGCGGCTACACCTTC. The gene calls are TRBV18 and TRBJ1-2; TRBD1 is a possible D gene (5 bases). Germline loops: CDR1 KGHSH, CDR2 LQKENI. V shed 0 bases and J shed 8 bases, with 13 bases lying between them. The CDR3 runs 14 residues. Using reference TRBV18 and TRBJ1-2 for the parts outside the CDR3, the full variable domain is NAGVMQNPRHLVRRRGQEARLRCSPMKGHSHVYWYRQLPEEGLKFMVYLQKENIIDESGMPKERFSAEFPKEGPSILRIQQVVRGDSAAYFCASSPPGQGSGYTFGSGTRLTVV.